The clone carrying this T cell receptor beta chain was detected a few times. The data derive from a study of blood T cells in healthy people across ages. Primers used in a second PCR of about 6 to 11 cycles were a sample-barcoded 5' primer and a J-beta primer mix. MiXCR, applied by TCRdb to the 5' RACE reads, yields one record per CDR3 protein. The sample has 550,000 to 650,000 distinct CDR3 sequences; over 25% are singletons. These data are also associated with another study on T cells of mothers and their children.

This receptor was obtained from a boy aged 2 to 10 in good health. Sequenced: blood.

The CDR3, as DNA: TGCAGCGCCCGCGTAGGGGAAGGGGAGCTGTTTTTT. Its translation: CSARVGEGELFF. The rearrangement links TRBV29-1 to TRBJ2-2, with a weak D call TRBD1 (5 bases). CDR1 SQVTM and CDR2 ANQGSEA come from the germline V gene. Between the trimmed V and J ends, which lost 7 bases and 8 bases, there was a span of 14 bases. The CDR3 consists of 12 residues.